This T cell receptor (beta chain) came from a study of cytomegalovirus exposure and HLA in healthy donors. Study conclusions and caveats: The study listed 164 cytomegalovirus-associated TCR beta chains. According to a later analysis, most TCR beta chains associated with CMV appeared HLA-restricted. Later on, a genetic analysis was performed. It linked a missense variant in DCLRE1C with V- and J-gene trimming of TCR beta.

The study ran its PCR with 60 Vbeta and 13 Jbeta primers. The method was immunoSEQ multiplex PCR; TCRdb's version includes in-frame clones alone and lacks a portion of them. Among roughly 190,000 clones listed, 9.5% were seen once. This clone has just a few counts. Antigen: not known. The CDR3 totals 18 residues. Germline CDR1 and CDR2: SGHRS and YFSETQ. The V segment lost 3 bases and the J segment 8 bases; nucleotides outside the gene matches: 17. The sequenced material came from PBMCs. J is TRBJ2-1 and V is TRBV5-1; TRBD1 agrees at 10 bases. This receptor was taken from a woman in her 30s in good health and CMV-seropositive. CDR3 sequence: CASSSGASGTGERDEQFF. CDR3 sequence (DNA): TGCGCCAGCAGCTCGGGGGCTTCCGGGACAGGGGAGAGGGATGAGCAGTTCTTC.